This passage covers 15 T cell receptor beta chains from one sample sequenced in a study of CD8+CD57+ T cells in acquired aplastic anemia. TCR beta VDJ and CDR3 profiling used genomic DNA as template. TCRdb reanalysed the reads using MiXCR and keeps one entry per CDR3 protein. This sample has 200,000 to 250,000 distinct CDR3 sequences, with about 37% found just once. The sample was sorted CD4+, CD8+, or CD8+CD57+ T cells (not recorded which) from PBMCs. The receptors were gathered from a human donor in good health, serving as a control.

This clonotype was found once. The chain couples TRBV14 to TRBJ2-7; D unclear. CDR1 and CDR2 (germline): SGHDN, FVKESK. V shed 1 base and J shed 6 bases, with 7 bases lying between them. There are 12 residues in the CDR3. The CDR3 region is CASSQARIEQYF. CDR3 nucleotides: TGTGCCAGCAGCCAAGCTAGAATCGAGCAGTACTTC.

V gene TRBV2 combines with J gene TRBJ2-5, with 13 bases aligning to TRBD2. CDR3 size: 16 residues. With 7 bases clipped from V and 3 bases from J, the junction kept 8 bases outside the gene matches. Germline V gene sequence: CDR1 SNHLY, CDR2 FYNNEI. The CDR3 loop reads CASTRTSGSPKETQYF. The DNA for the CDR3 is TGTGCCAGCACCAGGACTAGCGGGAGCCCAAAAGAGACCCAGTACTTC.

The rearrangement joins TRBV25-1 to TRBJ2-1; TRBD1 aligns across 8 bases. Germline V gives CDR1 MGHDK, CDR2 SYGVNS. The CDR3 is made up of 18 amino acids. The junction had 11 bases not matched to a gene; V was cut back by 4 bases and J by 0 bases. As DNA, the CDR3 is TGTGCCAGCAGTGCTAGGCGTCGGGACAGGCTCTCCTACAATGAGCAGTTCTTC. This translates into CASSARRRDRLSYNEQFF.

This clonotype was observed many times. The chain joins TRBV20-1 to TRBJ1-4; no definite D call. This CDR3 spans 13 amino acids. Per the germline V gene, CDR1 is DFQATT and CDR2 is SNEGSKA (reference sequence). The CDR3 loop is CAPYGPTNEKLFF. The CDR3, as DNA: TGCGCCCCTTATGGGCCAACTAATGAAAAACTGTTTTTT.

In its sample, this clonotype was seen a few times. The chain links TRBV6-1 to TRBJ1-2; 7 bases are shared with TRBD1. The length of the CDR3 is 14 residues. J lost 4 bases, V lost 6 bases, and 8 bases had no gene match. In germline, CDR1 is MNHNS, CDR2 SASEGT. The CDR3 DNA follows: TGTGCCAGCAGCGTCGAAACAGGGGTCTATGGCTACACCTTC. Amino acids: CASSVETGVYGYTF.

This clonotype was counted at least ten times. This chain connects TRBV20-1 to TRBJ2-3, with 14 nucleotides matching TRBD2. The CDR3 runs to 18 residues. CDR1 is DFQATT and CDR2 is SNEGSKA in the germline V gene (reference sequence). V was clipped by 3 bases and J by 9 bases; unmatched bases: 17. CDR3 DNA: TGCAGTGCTAGCGCAGGCGGCACGACTAGCGGGAGGGGTGTAACGCAGTATTTT. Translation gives CSASAGGTTSGRGVTQYF.

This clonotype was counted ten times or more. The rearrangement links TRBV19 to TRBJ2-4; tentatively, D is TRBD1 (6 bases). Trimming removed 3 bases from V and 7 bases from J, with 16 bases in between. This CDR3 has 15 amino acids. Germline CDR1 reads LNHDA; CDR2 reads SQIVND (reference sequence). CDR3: CASSMEARGLNIQYF. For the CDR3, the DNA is TGTGCCAGTAGTATGGAGGCCAGGGGTTTGAACATTCAGTACTTC.

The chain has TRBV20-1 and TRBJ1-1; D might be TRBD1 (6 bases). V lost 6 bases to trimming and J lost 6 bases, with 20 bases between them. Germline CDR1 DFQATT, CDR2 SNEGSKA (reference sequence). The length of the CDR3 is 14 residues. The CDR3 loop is CSALIINRASEAFF. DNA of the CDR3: TGCAGTGCCTTAATAATAAACAGGGCCTCTGAAGCTTTCTTT.

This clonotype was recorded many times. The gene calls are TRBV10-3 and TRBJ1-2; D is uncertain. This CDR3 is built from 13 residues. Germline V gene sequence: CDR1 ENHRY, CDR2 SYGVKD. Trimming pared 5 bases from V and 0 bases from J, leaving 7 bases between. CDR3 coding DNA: TGTGCCATCAGTCCTGGCCCTAACTATGGCTACACCTTC. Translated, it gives CAISPGPNYGYTF.

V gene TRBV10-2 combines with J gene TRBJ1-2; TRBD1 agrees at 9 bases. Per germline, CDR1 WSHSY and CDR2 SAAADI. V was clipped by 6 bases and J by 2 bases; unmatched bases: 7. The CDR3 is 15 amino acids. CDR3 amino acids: CASRGSGQGNYGYTF. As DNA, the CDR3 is TGCGCCAGCAGGGGTTCGGGACAGGGAAACTATGGCTACACCTTC.

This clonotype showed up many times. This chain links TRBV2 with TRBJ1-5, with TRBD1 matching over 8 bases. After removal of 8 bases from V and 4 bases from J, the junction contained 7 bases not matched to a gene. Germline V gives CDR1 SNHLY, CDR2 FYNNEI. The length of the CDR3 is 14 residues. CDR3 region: CASRRTGTNQPQHF. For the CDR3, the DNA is TGTGCCAGCCGGAGGACAGGGACTAATCAGCCCCAGCATTTT.

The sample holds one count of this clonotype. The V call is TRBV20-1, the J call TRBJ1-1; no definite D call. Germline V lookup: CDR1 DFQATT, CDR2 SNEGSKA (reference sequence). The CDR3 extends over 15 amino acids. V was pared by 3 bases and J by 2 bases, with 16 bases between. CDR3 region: CSARRVLGSNTEAFF. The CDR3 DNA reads TGCAGTGCTAGGCGGGTCCTCGGGTCCAACACTGAAGCTTTCTTT.

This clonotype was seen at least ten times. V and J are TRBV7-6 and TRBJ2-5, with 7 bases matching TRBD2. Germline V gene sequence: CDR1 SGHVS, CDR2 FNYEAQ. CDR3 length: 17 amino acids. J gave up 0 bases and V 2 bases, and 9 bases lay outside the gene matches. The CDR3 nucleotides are TGTGCCAGCAGCTTAATCAGACCAGGGACTAACCAAGAGACCCAGTACTTC. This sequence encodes CASSLIRPGTNQETQYF.

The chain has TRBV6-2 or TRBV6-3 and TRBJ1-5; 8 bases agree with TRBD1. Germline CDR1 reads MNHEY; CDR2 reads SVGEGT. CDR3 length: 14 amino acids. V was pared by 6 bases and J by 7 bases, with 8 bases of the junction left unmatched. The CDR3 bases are TGTGCCAGCAGCCAGACAGGGGCCGAACAGCCCCAGCATTTT. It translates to CASSQTGAEQPQHF.

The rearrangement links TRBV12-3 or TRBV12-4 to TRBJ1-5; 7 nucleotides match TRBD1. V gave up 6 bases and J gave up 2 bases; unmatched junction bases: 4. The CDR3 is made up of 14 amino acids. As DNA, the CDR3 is TGTGCCAGCAGCCGAACAGGGGGCAATCAGCCCCAGCATTTT. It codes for CASSRTGGNQPQHF.